The rows below give T cell receptor beta chains drawn from one sample of a study of shared clonotypes between healthy human individuals. Using immunoSEQ multiplex PCR, the repertoire was profiled, and TCRdb retains in-frame clones only, with some absent. This table has some 490,000 clones, more than 75% appearing once. Sequenced: PBMCs. The receptors here all came from a woman aged 40-49 years in good health. Some clones in this sample may be carry-over from other donors' samples. CDR3s include the opening cysteine and the closing phenylalanine or tryptophan. The D gene is left open where the match is weak. The size of a clone is reported for some rows only, either as once, few or many, or as a class for expanded clones.

V gene	D gene	J gene	clone size	CDR3 DNA	CDR3 protein
TRBV9	-	TRBJ1-4	-	TGTGCCAGCAGCGTAGGGGAGGTCCGCGGAAGGGGGGGTTCCCATGAAAAACTGTTTTTT	CASSVGEVRGRGGSHEKLFF
TRBV28	-	TRBJ2-1	-	TGTGCCAGCAGACCTTATACAGGCCTACACTCCTACAATGAGCAGTTCTTC	CASRPYTGLHSYNEQFF
TRBV7-2	-	TRBJ1-1	once	TGTGCCAGCAGCTTAGTTGGGGGGTTTGGGACTGAAGCTTTCTTT	CASSLVGGFGTEAFF
TRBV29-1	-	TRBJ1-5	-	TGCAGCGCATCGGACAGAAACAATAAGCCCCAGCATTTT	CSASDRNNKPQHF
TRBV7-3	-	TRBJ2-1	-	TGTGCCAGCAGCTTCCCCGGGACTTCTCAGTTCTTC	CASSFPGTSQFF
TRBV7-8	TRBD2	TRBJ2-5	-	TGTGCCAGCAGCTTCATTGGACTAGCGGAAAAAGAGACCCAGTACTTC	CASSFIGLAEKETQYF
TRBV9	TRBD1	TRBJ2-7	-	TGTGCCAGCAGCACCGGGACAGGGGCCTACGAGCAGTACTTC	CASSTGTGAYEQYF
TRBV10-3	TRBD1	TRBJ1-5	once	TGTGCCATTTCGGACAGGGGGATCAATCAGCCCCAGCATTTT	CAISDRGINQPQHF
TRBV6-5	-	TRBJ1-2	few	TGTGCCAGCAGTTACGGCAGGGAGGGCGGCTACACCTTC	CASSYGREGGYTF
TRBV7-2	-	TRBJ2-7	-	TGTGCCAGCAGCTTAGCAAGAGCTTTCAACGAGCAGTACTTC	CASSLARAFNEQYF
TRBV6-1	TRBD1	TRBJ2-7	-	TGTGCCAGCAGAGGGACAGGGATCTACGAGCAGTACTTC	CASRGTGIYEQYF
TRBV19	-	TRBJ1-3	-	TGTGCCAGTAGTATCACGGCCGCGGACACCATATATTTT	CASSITAADTIYF
TRBV5-1	-	TRBJ2-4	-	TGCGCCAGCAGCATACAGGGTGAAGAGGACATTCAGTACTTC	CASSIQGEEDIQYF